The T cell receptor (beta chain) described here comes from a study of T-cell memory formation after mild COVID-19. Across the whole study: Among the donors, TCR clusters were largely specific to each donor.

Constant-segment-primed 5'RACE gave TCR alpha and TCR beta cDNA libraries with sample barcodes and UMIs. TCRdb used MiXCR to reprocess the 5' RACE reads, holding one entry per CDR3 protein. The repertoire holds approximately 200,000 distinct CDR3 sequences, 15% to 20% seen once, with 2% to 2.5% in the top ten. This clonotype was found many times. The antigen remains unidentified. Trimming removed 5 bases at V and 6 bases at J, with 14 bases between. This CDR3 region has 14 residues. CDR1 is SEHNR and CDR2 is FQNEAQ in the germline V gene (reference sequence). Overall study findings and caveats: Contracting clones localized mainly to CM and EM when CD4+ and mainly to EMRA when CD8+.

Sequenced material: PBMCs or a T cell subset sorted from them (not recorded which). This chain joins TRBV7-9 and TRBJ2-4; the D gene could be TRBD1 or TRBD2 (5 bases each). This TCR came from an adult woman who had mild COVID-19 (a few samples of this study predate the infection). Cell type and time point are not known. The CDR3 protein is CASSHDRDGNIQYF. CDR3 DNA sequence: TGTGCCAGCAGCCACGACCGGGACGGAAACATTCAGTACTTC.